The sequence of this T cell receptor beta chain was determined in a study of blood T cell repertoires in COVID-19 (dated by TCRdb to about 2020). Concerning the study at large: Collaborator samples came from the United States, Italy and Spain and covered acute and convalescent phases of COVID-19. The material from the prospective study consisted of cDNA or gDNA derived from T cells, B-cell-depleted T cells, or PBMCs. The dataset comprised deeply sampled blood TCRbeta repertoires from subjects exposed to, actively infected with, or recovered from COVID-19. The repertoires were released in a freely available public database intended as a resource for research on the immune response to SARS-CoV-2. Samples were obtained from the ongoing ImmuneRACE study (first 160 participants) and from 1,254 subjects provided by 6 global collaborators. Nearly every sample came with metadata listing a de-identified subject ID, COVID-19 status, age in years and sex. HLA class I and class II types, where available, came from metadata supplied by the sample provider rather than from assay-based typing.

At one collaborating source in Seattle, patients were enrolled during active infection and were followed longitudinally through the course of disease. Each collaborating institution followed its own protocols to collect whole blood in K2EDTA tubes. Collaborator samples were shipped for TCRbeta analysis as frozen whole blood, isolated PBMCs, or DNA extracted from either sample type. TCRbeta CDR3 regions were amplified from genomic DNA by means of the immunoSEQ Assay, a bias-controlled multiplex PCR. Per the source publication's procedure: The number of nucleated cells in each sample was estimated from the amplification of reference gene primers within the assay. Sequence reads were collapsed and filtered to measure the absolute abundance of every unique TCRbeta CDR3 rearrangement. For each sample, productive Simpson clonality was calculated as the square root of Simpson's diversity index over productive rearrangements. This is the immuneACCESS table as TCRdb keeps it, with only in-frame sequences that have V and J called. A part of the clones is gone; compared with another copy, unresolved V genes explain less than half, and the rest is unexplained. The DNA gave D and trimming, while V, J and clone size come from that table. The sample table lists 120,000 to 150,000 clones, 75% to 90% of them with a count of one. 13% of the sample is held by the ten biggest clonotypes.

Remarks on this clone: Its cognate antigen has yet to be identified. Base quality data are lacking; no much larger clone is found one base away.

CDR1 and CDR2, per the germline V gene (reference sequence), are LNHDA and SQIVND. The CDR3, cysteine through phenylalanine, is 14 amino acids long. Left in the record is the CDR3 DNA by itself, 42 bases read in frame from the first base. Here V drops 3 bases and J drops 1 base, and the junction holds 3 bases not matched to any gene. What the authors observed across the whole study: Clinical and demographic metadata were provided uncurated, with the amount varying by source and participant.

The sequencing sample was made of peripheral blood. Recombination linked TRBV19 to TRBJ2-7; 7 of the junction bases match TRBD2. This receptor was identified in a man aged 18 to 29 with COVID-19, enrolled during active disease. The CDR3 region: CASSMREGSYEQYF. The DNA sequence follows: TGTGCCAGTAGTATGAGGGAGGGGTCCTACGAGCAGTACTTC.